The present entry profiles one T cell receptor beta chain with its context. Per the original methods: The assay estimated nucleated cells by amplifying reference gene primers. The repertoire was sequenced with immunoSEQ multiplex PCR; TCRdb's copy has only in-frame clones and lacks some. V, J and clone size were drawn from that table, and D and trimming were deduced from the DNA. The table lists roughly 55,000 clones, roughly 86% of them singletons, with about 10% in the top ten. This record comes from a study of blood T cell repertoires in COVID-19. Looking at the study overall: From the United States, Italy and Spain came samples of acute and convalescent COVID-19.

Germline loops: CDR1 LNHDA, CDR2 SQIVND (reference sequence). CDR3 length: 16 residues. Trimming removed 6 bases from V and 4 bases from J, with 19 bases in between. The chain recombines TRBV19 with TRBJ2-1, with TRBD1 as a possible D gene (6 bases). Sequenced material: peripheral blood. The sequence was obtained from a man aged 65 to 79 with active COVID-19. The CDR3 sequence is CASRTTGKGSYNEQFF. The CDR3 DNA reads as TGTGCCAGTAGGACCACAGGGAAGGGATCGTACAATGAGCAGTTCTTC.